The entry below describes one T cell receptor (beta chain). The germline gives CDR1 SNHLY, CDR2 FYNNEI. This CDR3 comprises 14 residues. Trimming took off 4 bases at V and 3 bases at J, with 13 bases between the two ends. This sample was included in a study of early stage breast cancer tumors. In the study overall: Of roughly 17 invasive breast tumors, about twelve were hormone receptor-positive, HER2-negative. The ER+/PR+/HER2- tumors included fewer than ten ductal and a handful of lobular carcinomas.

The assay was immunoSEQ multiplex PCR, and TCRdb's table has in-frame clones only and misses some. This table holds 20,000 to 25,000 clones, roughly 67% found once. The rearrangement links TRBV2 to TRBJ2-7, with TRBD1 as a possible D gene (5 bases). This clonotype was sampled from a person between 55 and 70 years old with breast cancer. Sequencing used breast tumor tissue. The CDR3 loop reads CASSVQGPIYEQYF. CDR3 DNA: TGTGCCAGCAGTGTCCAGGGCCCCATCTACGAGCAGTACTTC.